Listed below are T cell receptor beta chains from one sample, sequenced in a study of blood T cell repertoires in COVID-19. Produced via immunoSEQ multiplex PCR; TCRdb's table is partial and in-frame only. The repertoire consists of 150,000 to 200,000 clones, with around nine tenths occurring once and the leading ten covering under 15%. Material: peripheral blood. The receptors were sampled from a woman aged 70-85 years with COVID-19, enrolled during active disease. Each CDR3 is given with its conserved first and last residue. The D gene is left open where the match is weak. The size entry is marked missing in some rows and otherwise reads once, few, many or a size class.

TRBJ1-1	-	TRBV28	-	TGTGCCAGCAGTTTGAGGGTGTACGGCACTGAAGCTTTCTTT	CASSLRVYGTEAFF
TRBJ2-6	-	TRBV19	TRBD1	TGTGCCAGTAGGCCAATCCGACAGGGGGCGCGATTTGCTGGGGCCAACGTCCTGACTTTC	CASRPIRQGARFAGANVLTF
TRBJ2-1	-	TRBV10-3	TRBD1	TGTGCCATCAGTGAGCCGCAGGGGGTAGATGAGCAGTTCTTC	CAISEPQGVDEQFF
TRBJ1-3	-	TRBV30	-	TGTGCCTGGATGAAGGACAGAATCCTCTCTGGAAACACCATATATTTT	CAWMKDRILSGNTIYF
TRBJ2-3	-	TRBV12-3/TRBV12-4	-	TGTGCCAGCAGTCCTCGGGTAGATACGCAGTATTTT	CASSPRVDTQYF
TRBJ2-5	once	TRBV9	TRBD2	TGTGCCAGCAGCGTGGGGCAGGGAGGGGAGACCCAGTACTTC	CASSVGQGGETQYF
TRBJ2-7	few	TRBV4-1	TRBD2	TGCGCCAGCAGCCAAAGCCCTAGCGGATACTCCTACGAGCAGTACTTC	CASSQSPSGYSYEQYF
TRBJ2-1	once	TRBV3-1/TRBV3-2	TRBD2	TGTGCCAGCAGCCGCGAGACTAGCGGGAGTCCCAGTGAGCAGTTCTTC	CASSRETSGSPSEQFF
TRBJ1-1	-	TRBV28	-	TGTGCCAGCAGTTTGGAGGGGGGGCAGGGGAAAGGAGCTTTCTTT	CASSLEGGQGKGAFF
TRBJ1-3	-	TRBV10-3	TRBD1	TGTGCCATCAGTGACGACAGGGGAGCTGGAAACACCATATATTTT	CAISDDRGAGNTIYF
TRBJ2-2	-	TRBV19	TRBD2	TGTGCCAGTAGTCCAGAGACTAGCGGGAGGGGGAGAACCGGGGAGCTGTTTTTT	CASSPETSGRGRTGELFF
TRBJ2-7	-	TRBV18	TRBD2	TGTGCCAGCTCCCCCTTTGCGTCTAGCGGGAGACAGATGGGAGTATACGAGCAGTACTTC	CASSPFASSGRQMGVYEQYF
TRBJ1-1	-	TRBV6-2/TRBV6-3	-	TGTGCCAGCAGCCGGTCGTTTACAGGGCTCACTGAAGCTTTCTTT	CASSRSFTGLTEAFF
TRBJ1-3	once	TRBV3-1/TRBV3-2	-	TGTGCCAGCAGCCCATCAGGGTCTGGAAACACCATATATTTT	CASSPSGSGNTIYF
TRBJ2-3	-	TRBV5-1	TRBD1	TGCGCCAGCAGCTTGGATGGGACAGGGATAGATACGCAGTATTTT	CASSLDGTGIDTQYF
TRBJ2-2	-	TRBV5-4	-	TGTGCCAGCAGCATACCGGGAAAGAACACCGGGGAGCTGTTTTTT	CASSIPGKNTGELFF
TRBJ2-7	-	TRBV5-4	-	TGTGCCAGCAGCCCGACTAGAATTATCTACGAGCAGTACTTC	CASSPTRIIYEQYF
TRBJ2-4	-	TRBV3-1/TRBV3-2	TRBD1	TGTGCCAGCAGCCAACGGGACAGACTAGCCAAAAACATTCAGTACTTC	CASSQRDRLAKNIQYF
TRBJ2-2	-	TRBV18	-	TGTGCCAGCTCACCACAACGGGACACCGGGGAGCTGTTTTTT	CASSPQRDTGELFF
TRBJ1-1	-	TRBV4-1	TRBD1	TGCGCCAGCAGCCAAGGTAGGGGGCTGCGGGGTGTCACTGAAGCTTTCTTT	CASSQGRGLRGVTEAFF
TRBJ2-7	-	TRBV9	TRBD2	TGTGCCAGCAGCCCTAAACCCGGGACTAGCGGAGACGAGCAGTACTTC	CASSPKPGTSGDEQYF
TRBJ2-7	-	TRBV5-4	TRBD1	TGTGCCAGCAGTCGTGACAGGGGTCAAAAGGACTACGAGCAGTACTTC	CASSRDRGQKDYEQYF
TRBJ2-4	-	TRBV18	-	TGTGCCAGCTCACCACCAACAGGCAAAAACATTCAGTACTTC	CASSPPTGKNIQYF
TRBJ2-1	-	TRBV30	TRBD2	TGTGCCTGGAAGGGTCTAGCGGGGCAGCAGTTCTTC	CAWKGLAGQQFF
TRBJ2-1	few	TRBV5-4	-	TGTGCCAGCAGCTTGGGGGCAGATGGGGGGAAGGAGCAGTTCTTC	CASSLGADGGKEQFF
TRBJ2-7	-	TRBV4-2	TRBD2	TGTGCCAGCAGCTCAGCGGGAGGAGGCTACGAGCAGTACTTC	CASSSAGGGYEQYF
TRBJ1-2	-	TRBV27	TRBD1	TGTGCCAGCAGTCACCGACAGGGTGATGGCTACACCTTC	CASSHRQGDGYTF